Following are 23 T cell receptor beta chains from one sample sequenced in a study of identical twins. One entry per CDR3 protein, called by TCRdb with MiXCR from the 5' RACE reads. In the table there are approximately 1.8 million distinct CDR3 sequences, roughly a third of which are singletons. The source material was cord blood. These receptors all come from a newborn girl in good health.

This clonotype showed up many times. The chain links TRBV7-6 to TRBJ1-1, with no clear D. Trimming left V 5 bases short and J 1 base short, with 11 bases between. Germline V gene sequence: CDR1 SGHVS, CDR2 FNYEAQ. This CDR3 has 14 residues. CDR3 in DNA: TGTGCCAGCAGCGCCGGACCGTCGAACACTGAAGCTTTCTTT. It translates to CASSAGPSNTEAFF.

This clonotype was counted ten times or more. The chain is built from TRBV28 and TRBJ1-2; D gene uncertain. The CDR3 runs 11 residues. Germline V gene sequence: CDR1 MDHEN, CDR2 SYDVKM. Trimming stripped 6 bases from V and 4 bases from J, with 6 bases between. DNA of the CDR3: TGTGCCAGCAGCACGACCTATGGCTACACCTTC. Its protein is CASSTTYGYTF.

This chain connects TRBV5-5 to TRBJ1-2; the D is unclear. The CDR3 has 13 residues. CDR1 is SGHKS, CDR2 YYEKEE, per germline (reference sequence). V dropped 0 bases and J dropped 8 bases, with 11 bases sitting between them. CDR3 nucleotides: TGTGCCAGCAGCTTGGGCCCCTTTGAGGGCTACACCTTC. As protein: CASSLGPFEGYTF.

CDR3 nucleotides: TGCGCCAGCAGCCAAGAAGGACTAGCGGGAGCCGGGGAGCTGTTTTTT. This sequence encodes CASSQEGLAGAGELFF. The V and J genes are TRBV4-1 and TRBJ2-2; 13 bases fit TRBD2. J was trimmed by 6 bases and V by 0 bases; bases with no gene match: 1. The CDR3 has 16 amino acids. Germline V lookup: CDR1 MGHRA, CDR2 YSYEKL.

This clonotype has a count of ten or more. The genes are TRBV12-3 or TRBV12-4 and TRBJ2-1, with 10 bases lining up with TRBD2. The CDR3 totals 14 residues. V lost 5 bases and J lost 5; bases outside the gene matches: 3. The CDR3 protein is CASSGLAENNEQFF. CDR3 nucleotide sequence: TGTGCCAGCAGTGGACTAGCGGAGAACAATGAGCAGTTCTTC.

This sequence joins TRBV6-5 and TRBJ1-6; no reliable D call. V gave up 1 base and J gave up 6 bases, with 10 bases separating them. Germline loops: CDR1 MNHEY, CDR2 SVGAGI. This CDR3 contains 15 residues. The CDR3: CASSYLELSNSPLHF. CDR3 DNA sequence: TGTGCCAGCAGTTACTTGGAGCTTTCTAATTCACCCCTCCACTTT.

This clonotype was observed a few times. CDR3 region: CASSYSGDTHDPETQYF. The CDR3 DNA is TGTGCCAGCAGTTACTCAGGGGACACCCATGATCCAGAGACCCAGTACTTC. The rearrangement joins TRBV6-5 to TRBJ2-5, with D perhaps matching TRBD1 (6 bases). The CDR3 totals 17 residues. Germline V gene sequence: CDR1 MNHEY, CDR2 SVGAGI. Trimming stripped 0 bases from V and 4 bases from J, with 18 bases between.

Regarding this clonotype: Since a much larger clone is just one base distant, this may be a read error. V and J are TRBV14 and TRBJ1-5; no definite D call. The CDR3 length is 12 residues. The V gene's germline CDR1 is SGHDN and CDR2 FVKESK. The V end lost 2 bases, the J end lost 5 bases, and 4 bases lay between the germline ends. The CDR3 region is CASSQSDQPQHF. The CDR3 coding sequence is TGTGCCAGCAGCCAAAGCGATCAGCCCCAGCATTTT.

The rearrangement links TRBV7-8 to TRBJ1-5; no reliable D call. V lost 2 bases and J lost 5, with 13 bases in between. Germline assignment: CDR1 SGHVS and CDR2 FQNEAQ. The CDR3 covers 15 residues. The CDR3 loop is CASSLLEGPDQPQHF. The CDR3 DNA reads as TGTGCCAGCAGCTTACTGGAAGGACCCGATCAGCCCCAGCATTTT.

The chain employs TRBV5-6 and TRBJ2-1; perhaps TRBD2 as D (8 bases). The CDR3 is 15 amino acids. From germline, CDR1 is SGHDT and CDR2 YYEEEE. Trimming left V 2 bases short and J 7 bases short, with 16 bases between. CDR3 DNA: TGTGCCAGCAGCTTCCGGGAGGGGGCGTATAATGAGCAGTTCTTC. Its protein is CASSFREGAYNEQFF.

This chain links TRBV7-6 with TRBJ2-3; D is uncertain. V lost 5 bases and J 0 bases, leaving 15 bases between the germline ends. Looked up from germline, CDR1 is SGHVS and CDR2 is FNYEAQ. The CDR3 extends over 16 amino acids. CDR3 loop: CASSQTVQTSTDTQYF. CDR3 in DNA: TGTGCCAGCAGCCAAACCGTACAGACTAGCACAGATACGCAGTATTTT.

For this clonotype: The germline gene is not matched at one end of the junction; a read error may be the cause. The chain recombines TRBV6-2 or TRBV6-3 with TRBJ2-7, with 8 bases that match TRBD2. The length of the CDR3 is 15 residues. Looked up from germline, CDR1 is MNHEY and CDR2 is SVGEGT. Here the CDR3 DNA reads TGTGCCCGCAGTTGGAACAGCGGGGGAGGCTACGAGCAGTACTTC. This encodes CARSWNSGGGYEQYF.

About this clonotype: This could be a read error, since a much larger clone is one nucleotide away. The V gene is TRBV20-1, the J gene TRBJ1-2, with D perhaps TRBD1 (6 bases). This CDR3 is 15 amino acids long. With 2 bases removed from V and 3 bases from J, the gap between germline ends came to 16 bases. Per germline, CDR1 DFQATT and CDR2 SNEGSKA (reference sequence). The CDR3 protein is CSARPGAVPDYGYTF. The CDR3 DNA sequence: TGCAGTGCTAGACCGGGGGCGGTACCTGACTATGGCTACACCTTC.

There are a few counts of this clonotype. V and J are TRBV20-1 and TRBJ2-7; maybe TRBD2 (6 bases). V was clipped by 4 bases and J by 1 base, with 11 bases between them. Looked up from germline, CDR1 is DFQATT and CDR2 is SNEGSKA (reference sequence). The CDR3 covers 13 residues. For the CDR3, the DNA is TGCAGTGCTACGGACTATAGGTCCTACGAGCAGTACTTC. Residues: CSATDYRSYEQYF.

In this sample, this clonotype turned up a few times. The V call is TRBV10-3, the J call TRBJ2-1; 8 nucleotides line up with TRBD2. V lost 4 bases and J lost 4; bases outside the gene matches: 9. The CDR3 runs 16 residues. The V gene's germline CDR1 is ENHRY and CDR2 SYGVKD. CDR3 sequence reads: CAISVGASGPYNEQFF. CDR3 nucleotides: TGTGCCATCAGTGTCGGAGCTAGCGGGCCTTACAATGAGCAGTTCTTC.

The chain recombines TRBV20-1 with TRBJ1-4; D gene uncertain. CDR1 is DFQATT and CDR2 is SNEGSKA in the germline V gene (reference sequence). This CDR3 has 13 residues. The V gene lost 8 bases and the J gene lost 8 bases, with 18 bases spanning the gap. The CDR3 DNA reads TGCAGTACATACTCAGGAGGGCACGAAAAACTGTTTTTT. Protein: CSTYSGGHEKLFF.

This clonotype turned up a few times. The V gene is TRBV19, the J gene TRBJ2-1; 8 nucleotides line up with TRBD2. The CDR3 spans 17 residues. J lost 2 bases, V lost 0 bases, and 6 bases had no gene match. Germline V gives CDR1 LNHDA, CDR2 SQIVND (reference sequence). The CDR3 sequence is CASSIDGQRGPYNEQFF. The CDR3 coding sequence is TGTGCCAGTAGTATAGATGGGCAGCGGGGGCCCTACAATGAGCAGTTCTTC.

The chain uses TRBV7-9 and TRBJ2-5, with D perhaps matching TRBD1 or TRBD2 (6 bases each). This CDR3 spans 16 amino acids. CDR1 is SEHNR and CDR2 is FQNEAQ in the germline V gene (reference sequence). The V and J ends lost 1 base and 11 bases respectively, with 23 bases between them. The CDR3 sequence is CASSLEGGRLNNEQYF. Here the CDR3 DNA reads TGTGCCAGCAGCTTAGAGGGGGGACGGCTAAACAATGAGCAGTACTTC. Full variable domain (remainder filled in from reference TRBV7-9 and TRBJ2-5): DTGVSQNPRHKITKRGQNVTFRCDPISEHNRLYWYRQTLGQGPEFLTYFQNEAQLEKSRLLSDRFSAERPKGSFSTLEIQRTEQGDSAMYLCASSLEGGRLNNEQYFGPGTRLLVL.

The rearrangement joins TRBV28 to TRBJ2-6; TRBD1 matches 8 bases. The J segment lost 4 bases and the V segment lost 9 bases, leaving 5 bases of the junction unmatched. The V gene's germline CDR1 is MDHEN and CDR2 SYDVKM. The CDR3 has 14 amino acids. This CDR3 reads CARQGVAGANVLTF. The CDR3 coding sequence is TGTGCCAGACAGGGGGTTGCGGGGGCCAACGTCCTGACTTTC.

The chain is built from TRBV20-1 and TRBJ2-7; 9 bases align to TRBD2. This CDR3 region has 15 residues. V lost 2 bases and J lost 3; bases outside the gene matches: 8. Germline V CDR1 and CDR2: DFQATT, SNEGSKA (reference sequence). In DNA, the CDR3 is TGCAGTGCTAGAAAGGGGGCTAGCGGGAACTACGAGCAGTACTTC. Translating it yields CSARKGASGNYEQYF.

This clonotype was seen more than once but under ten times. This chain joins TRBV20-1 and TRBJ2-1, with no clear D. Trimming took 1 base from V and 5 from J, leaving 12 bases between them. Germline CDR1 and CDR2: DFQATT and SNEGSKA (reference sequence). The CDR3 runs to 14 residues. The CDR3 protein is CSARAAIRNNEQFF. The CDR3 DNA sequence: TGCAGTGCTAGAGCCGCGATCCGAAACAATGAGCAGTTCTTC.

The table lists this clonotype with a few counts. The V gene is TRBV5-1, the J gene TRBJ2-1; 8 nucleotides match TRBD2. V lost 4 bases and J lost 7; bases outside the gene matches: 19. Per germline, CDR1 SGHRS and CDR2 YFSETQ. The CDR3 loop spans 18 amino acids. The CDR3 loop is CASSPLLRPGGPKNEQFF. The CDR3 coding sequence is TGCGCCAGCAGCCCCCTTCTTCGGCCGGGGGGGCCAAAAAATGAGCAGTTCTTC.

This clonotype was seen more than once but under ten times. This chain links TRBV12-3 or TRBV12-4 with TRBJ2-7; 8 nucleotides match TRBD2. Trimming removed 7 bases from V and 5 bases from J; junction bases left unmatched: 19. This CDR3 contains 17 residues. The CDR3 nucleotides are TGTGCCAGCATGGCCTCAGCGGGGGAAGTTAGTACCGACGAGCAGTACTTC. Amino acid sequence: CASMASAGEVSTDEQYF.